This T cell receptor beta chain derives from a study of blood T cell repertoires in COVID-19. Study at large: Acute and convalescent COVID-19 samples came from the United States, Italy and Spain.

The repertoire was sequenced with immunoSEQ multiplex PCR; TCRdb's copy has only in-frame clones and lacks some. The profile shows over 250,000 clones, 85% of them singletons. The CDR3 spans 12 residues. Germline CDR1 is SEHNR and CDR2 is FQNEAQ (reference sequence). Trimming took 7 bases from V and 4 from J, leaving 10 bases between them. The chain employs TRBV7-9 and TRBJ1-2, with D possibly being TRBD1 (5 bases). This clonotype was sampled from a man aged 45-60 years with active or convalescent COVID-19. The material sequenced was peripheral blood. This CDR3 reads CASNLQGYGYTF. CDR3 in DNA: TGTGCCAGCAACCTTCAGGGCTATGGCTACACCTTC.